What follows are 18 T cell receptor beta chains derived from one specimen sequenced in a study of naive and memory T cell subsets. Both TRBC1 and TRBC2 were covered by a beta constant-region primer of two equimolar oligonucleotides. The ligated cDNA underwent four PCR rounds using SP2 and nested alpha and beta constant-region primers. TCRdb used MiXCR to reprocess the UMI-ligation and nested PCR reads, holding one entry per CDR3 protein. Among 8,500 to 10,000 distinct CDR3 sequences listed, 5.5% to 6.5% were seen once. Sequencing was done on a sample of CD4+ TEMRA cells from blood. Noted subset: effector memory re-expressing CD45RA, CD45RA+ CD27-. These receptors were taken from a human donor in good health.

Many counts were recorded for this clonotype. V gene TRBV4-2 combines with J gene TRBJ2-5; 7 bases are a match to TRBD1. V was pared by 3 bases and J by 1 base, with 5 bases of the junction left unmatched. Germline V gives CDR1 LGHNA, CDR2 YNFKEQ. This CDR3 is 15 amino acids long. CDR3 in amino acids: CASSQDGTAQETQYF. The CDR3 coding sequence is TGTGCCAGCAGCCAGGACGGGACAGCCCAAGAGACCCAGTACTTC.

Remarks on this clonotype: The junction departs from germline at one end; a sequencing error may be responsible. V is TRBV18 and J is TRBJ1-1; possibly TRBD1 for D (6 bases). Germline-derived CDR1 and CDR2 are KGHSH and LQKENI. The CDR3 has 12 amino acids. CDR3 in amino acids: CATSTGPTEAFF. The CDR3 DNA sequence: TGTGCCACCTCAACAGGGCCCACTGAAGCTTTCTTT.

This clonotype was seen a few times. This sequence joins TRBV7-9 and TRBJ1-4; 7 nucleotides line up with TRBD1. The CDR3 length is 15 residues. With V trimmed by 6 bases and J by 5 bases, 9 bases remained unmatched. CDR1 and CDR2 (germline): SEHNR, FQNEAQ (reference sequence). The CDR3 loop is CASRTGTELNEKLFF. CDR3 bases: TGTGCCAGCAGAACCGGGACAGAACTAAATGAAAAACTGTTTTTT.

The table lists this clonotype with a few counts. The rearrangement links TRBV20-1 to TRBJ2-4; the D gene could be TRBD1 or TRBD2 (5 bases each). The CDR3 runs 16 residues. Germline V lookup: CDR1 DFQATT, CDR2 SNEGSKA (reference sequence). V was trimmed by 6 bases and J by 0 bases, leaving 18 bases between them. The CDR3 region is CSAPGPFSGAKNIQYF. CDR3 DNA: TGCAGTGCGCCGGGACCGTTTTCAGGAGCCAAAAACATTCAGTACTTC.

This clonotype was detected many times. V gene TRBV6-6 combines with J gene TRBJ1-1; the D is unclear. The CDR3 has 13 residues. Trimming took off 5 bases at V and 3 bases at J, with 10 bases between the two ends. Per germline, CDR1 MNHNY and CDR2 SVGAGI (reference sequence). The CDR3 sequence is CASSNHGDTEAFF. CDR3 nucleotides: TGTGCCAGCAGTAACCACGGGGACACTGAAGCTTTCTTT.

This clonotype was recorded at least ten times. J is TRBJ2-6 and V is TRBV28, with a weak D call TRBD1 (5 bases). V lost 6 bases, J lost 0 bases, and 9 bases lay in between. The length of the CDR3 is 15 residues. Germline V CDR1 and CDR2: MDHEN, SYDVKM. The CDR3 spells CASRSTDSGANVLTF. Here the CDR3 DNA reads TGTGCCAGCAGGTCGACAGACTCTGGGGCCAACGTCCTGACTTTC.

V is TRBV12-3 or TRBV12-4 and J is TRBJ2-1; 11 positions agree with TRBD2. J was trimmed by 14 bases and V by 7 bases; bases with no gene match: 10. CDR3 size: 13 residues. CDR3 sequence (DNA): TGTGCCAGCAATCCGGCTAGCGGGAGGAGAGAGTTCTTC. It codes for CASNPASGRREFF.

At least ten counts were recorded for this clonotype. This chain's CDR3 is CASSQEGSGTGGQETQYF. The CDR3 DNA is TGCGCCAGCAGCCAAGAGGGCAGCGGGACAGGGGGCCAAGAGACCCAGTACTTC. V gene TRBV4-3 combines with J gene TRBJ2-5; 11 nucleotides agree with TRBD1. Germline CDR1 LGHNA, CDR2 YSLEER. The CDR3 is made up of 18 amino acids. V was clipped by 0 bases and J by 1 base; unmatched bases: 7.

The rearrangement uses TRBV5-1 and TRBJ1-2; TRBD1 might be the D (6 bases). There are 15 residues in the CDR3. Trimming shortened V by 5 bases and J by 2 bases, and 16 bases separated the two germline ends. Germline CDR1 and CDR2: SGHRS and YFSETQ. In nucleotides, the CDR3 is TGCGCCAGCAGGTCAGGGGTGTCGGAGAACTATGGCTACACCTTC. Translated, it gives CASRSGVSENYGYTF.

This clonotype has just a few counts. The chain carries TRBV6-6 and TRBJ2-3; D ambiguous. Germline V gene lookup returns CDR1 MNHNY and CDR2 SVGAGI (reference sequence). The V gene lost 6 bases and the J gene lost 3 bases, with 13 bases spanning the gap. The CDR3 sequence is 14 residues long. In DNA form, the CDR3 reads TGTGCCAGCAGCCGCACCTACTCGACAGATACGCAGTATTTT. Protein: CASSRTYSTDTQYF.

This clonotype was seen ten or more times. The rearrangement uses TRBV12-3 or TRBV12-4 and TRBJ2-1; D call uncertain. With 6 bases removed from V and 8 bases from J, the gap between germline ends came to 11 bases. The CDR3 has 12 amino acids. The CDR3 DNA sequence: TGTGCCAGCAGGGTTGGCCTGGATGAGCAGTTCTTC. It is translated as CASRVGLDEQFF.

This sequence joins TRBV10-3 and TRBJ2-7; 11 nucleotides align to TRBD2. The junction had 5 bases not matched to a gene; V was cut back by 2 bases and J by 2 bases. CDR3 size: 16 residues. Germline CDR1 reads ENHRY; CDR2 reads SYGVKD. This chain's CDR3 is CAISEGGLAETYEQYF. CDR3 bases: TGTGCCATCAGTGAGGGGGGACTAGCGGAAACCTACGAGCAGTACTTC.

V and J are TRBV27 and TRBJ1-1; D remains ambiguous. The V end was cut by 7 bases, the J end by 11 bases, with 23 bases between. Germline loops: CDR1 MNHEY, CDR2 SMNVEV (reference sequence). CDR3 length: 14 amino acids. DNA for the CDR3: TGTGCCAGCACGGCGAGCCGGACGGCAGTACGGGCTTTCTTT. Translation gives CASTASRTAVRAFF.

The V gene is TRBV5-4, the J gene TRBJ1-5; a weak D match, TRBD1 (6 bases). From germline, CDR1 is SGHNT and CDR2 YYREEE (reference sequence). With 5 bases removed from V and 3 bases from J, the gap between germline ends came to 18 bases. This CDR3 is 16 amino acids long. This chain's CDR3 is CASSMNGRGFNQPQHF. CDR3 nucleotide sequence: TGTGCCAGCAGTATGAATGGGAGGGGGTTCAATCAGCCCCAGCATTTT. The variable domain in full, completed from reference TRBV5-4 and TRBJ1-5, reads ETGVTQSPTHLIKTRGQQVTLRCSSQSGHNTVSWYQQALGQGPQFIFQYYREEENGRGNFPPRFSGLQFPNYSSELNVNALELDDSALYLCASSMNGRGFNQPQHFGDGTRLSIL.

This clonotype was counted many times. The rearrangement links TRBV9 to TRBJ1-1; TRBD1 aligns across 7 bases. The V gene's germline CDR1 is SGDLS and CDR2 YYNGEE. Trimming took 4 bases from V and 5 from J; bases not matched to a gene: 8. This CDR3 region has 14 residues. The CDR3 loop is CASSPQGRGTEAFF. The CDR3 region has the DNA TGTGCCAGCAGCCCACAGGGGCGCGGGACTGAAGCTTTCTTT.

This clonotype was detected only a few times. V and J are TRBV3-1 and TRBJ2-3; 7 nucleotides match TRBD1. Looked up from germline, CDR1 is LGHDT and CDR2 is YNNKEL (reference sequence). The CDR3 loop spans 16 amino acids. The V and J ends lost 4 bases and 6 bases, in that order; junction bases with no gene match: 13. CDR3 coding DNA: TGTGCCAGCAGCCCCGAGACAGGGACCTCTAGGGATACGCAGTATTTT. Translation gives CASSPETGTSRDTQYF.

Many counts were recorded for this clonotype. The CDR3 sequence: CASSVAGDSNQPQHF. The CDR3 DNA reads as TGTGCCAGCAGTGTGGCTGGGGATAGCAATCAGCCCCAGCATTTT. The chain has TRBV6-1 and TRBJ1-5; D is unresolved. Germline lookup yields CDR1 MNHNS and CDR2 SASEGT. Trimming removed 4 bases from V and 0 bases from J, with 10 bases in between. This CDR3 has 15 residues.

This clonotype showed up many times. This sequence joins TRBV18 and TRBJ1-1; D is uncertain. Germline CDR1 is KGHSH and CDR2 is LQKENI. The ends were cut back, 8 bases at V and 3 bases at J, with 13 bases in the middle. The CDR3 runs 13 residues. The CDR3 spells CASHVERDTEAFF. CDR3 in DNA: TGTGCCAGCCACGTAGAGCGGGACACTGAAGCTTTCTTT. The entire variable domain, with the rest obtained from reference TRBV18 and TRBJ1-1, is as follows: NAGVMQNPRHLVRRRGQEARLRCSPMKGHSHVYWYRQLPEEGLKFMVYLQKENIIDESGMPKERFSAEFPKEGPSILRIQQVVRGDSAAYFCASHVERDTEAFFGQGTRLTVV.